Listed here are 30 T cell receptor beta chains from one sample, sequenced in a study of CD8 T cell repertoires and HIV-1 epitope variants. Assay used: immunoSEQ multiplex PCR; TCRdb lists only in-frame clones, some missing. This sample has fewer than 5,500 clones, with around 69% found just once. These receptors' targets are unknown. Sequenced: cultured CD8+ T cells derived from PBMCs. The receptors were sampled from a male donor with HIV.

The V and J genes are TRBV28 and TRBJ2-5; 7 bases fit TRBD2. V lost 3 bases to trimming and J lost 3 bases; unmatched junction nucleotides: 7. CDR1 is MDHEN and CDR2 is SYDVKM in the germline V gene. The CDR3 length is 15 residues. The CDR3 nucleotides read TGTGCCAGCAGTTTCCCCTTAAGCGGGGAAGAGACCCAGTACTTC. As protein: CASSFPLSGEETQYF.

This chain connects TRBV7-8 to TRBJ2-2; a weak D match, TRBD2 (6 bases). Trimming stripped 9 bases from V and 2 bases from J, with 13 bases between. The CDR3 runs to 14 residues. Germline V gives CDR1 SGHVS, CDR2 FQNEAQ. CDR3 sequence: CASRRDSNTGELFF. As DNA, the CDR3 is TGTGCCAGTCGTAGGGACTCCAACACCGGGGAGCTGTTTTTT.

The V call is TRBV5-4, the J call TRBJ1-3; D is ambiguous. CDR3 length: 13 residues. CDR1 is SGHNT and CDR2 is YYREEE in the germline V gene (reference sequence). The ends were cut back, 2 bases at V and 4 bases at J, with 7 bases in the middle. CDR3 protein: CASSFVGGNTIYF. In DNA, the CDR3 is TGTGCCAGCAGCTTCGTTGGGGGAAACACCATATATTTT.

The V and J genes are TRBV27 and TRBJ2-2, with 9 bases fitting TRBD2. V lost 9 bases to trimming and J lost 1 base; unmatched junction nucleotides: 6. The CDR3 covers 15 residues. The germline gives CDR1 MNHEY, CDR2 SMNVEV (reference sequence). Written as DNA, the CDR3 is TGTGCCAGGAAGCTAGCGGGGAGGAACACCGGGGAGCTGTTTTTT. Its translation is CARKLAGRNTGELFF.

This CDR3 reads CASSQDLSGAANEKLFF. The CDR3 region has the DNA TGCGCCAGCAGCCAAGATTTGTCCGGGGCCGCTAATGAAAAACTGTTTTTT. The chain joins TRBV4-3 to TRBJ1-4; TRBD1 is a possible D gene (5 bases). The CDR3 has 17 residues. Germline assignment: CDR1 LGHNA and CDR2 YSLEER. Trimming removed 0 bases from V and 3 bases from J, with 14 bases in between.

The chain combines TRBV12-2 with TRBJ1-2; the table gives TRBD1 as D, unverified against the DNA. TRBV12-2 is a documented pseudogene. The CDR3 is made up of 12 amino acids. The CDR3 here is CATRRQGRGYTF. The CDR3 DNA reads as TGTGCAACCCGGCGGCAGGGTAGGGGCTACACCTTC.

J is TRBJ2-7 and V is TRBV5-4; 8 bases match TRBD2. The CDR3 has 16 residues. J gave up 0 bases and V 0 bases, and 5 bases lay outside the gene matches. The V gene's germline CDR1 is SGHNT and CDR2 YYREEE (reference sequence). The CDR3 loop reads CASSLDSSGNSYEQYF. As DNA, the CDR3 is TGTGCCAGCAGCTTGGATAGTAGCGGGAACTCCTACGAGCAGTACTTC. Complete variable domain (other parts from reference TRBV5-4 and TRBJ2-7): ETGVTQSPTHLIKTRGQQVTLRCSSQSGHNTVSWYQQALGQGPQFIFQYYREEENGRGNFPPRFSGLQFPNYSSELNVNALELDDSALYLCASSLDSSGNSYEQYFGPGTRLTVT.

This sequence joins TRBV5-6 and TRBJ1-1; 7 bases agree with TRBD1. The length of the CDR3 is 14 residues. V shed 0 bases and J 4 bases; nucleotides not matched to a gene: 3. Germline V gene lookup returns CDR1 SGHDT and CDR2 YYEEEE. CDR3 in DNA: TGTGCCAGCAGCTTGGGGACAGGCTTCACTGAAGCTTTCTTT. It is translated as CASSLGTGFTEAFF.

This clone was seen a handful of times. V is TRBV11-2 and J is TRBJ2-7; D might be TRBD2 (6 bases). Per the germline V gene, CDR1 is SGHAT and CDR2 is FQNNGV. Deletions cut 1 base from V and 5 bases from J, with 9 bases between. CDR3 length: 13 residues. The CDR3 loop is CASSLAPGDEQYF. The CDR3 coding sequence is TGTGCCAGCAGCTTAGCTCCGGGGGACGAGCAGTACTTC.

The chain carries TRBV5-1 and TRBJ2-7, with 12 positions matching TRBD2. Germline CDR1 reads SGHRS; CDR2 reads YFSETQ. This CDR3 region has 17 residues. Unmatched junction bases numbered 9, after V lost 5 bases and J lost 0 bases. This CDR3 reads CASSRTSGTTSSYEQYF. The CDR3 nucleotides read TGCGCCAGCAGTCGGACTAGCGGGACTACTAGCTCCTACGAGCAGTACTTC.

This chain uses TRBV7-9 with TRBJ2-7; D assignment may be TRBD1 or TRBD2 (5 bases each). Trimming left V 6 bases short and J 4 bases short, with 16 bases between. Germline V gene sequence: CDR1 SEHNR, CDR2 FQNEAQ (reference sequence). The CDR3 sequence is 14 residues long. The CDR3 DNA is TGTGCCAGCAGTTTCGGGGACGGATGGTACGAGCAGTACTTC. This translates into CASSFGDGWYEQYF.

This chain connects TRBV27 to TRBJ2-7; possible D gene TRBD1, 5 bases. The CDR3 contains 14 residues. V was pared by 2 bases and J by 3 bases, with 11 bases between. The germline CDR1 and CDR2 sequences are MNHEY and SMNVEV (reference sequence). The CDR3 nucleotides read TGTGCCAGCAGTTTAGATGGGGCTTTCTACGAGCAGTACTTC. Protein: CASSLDGAFYEQYF.

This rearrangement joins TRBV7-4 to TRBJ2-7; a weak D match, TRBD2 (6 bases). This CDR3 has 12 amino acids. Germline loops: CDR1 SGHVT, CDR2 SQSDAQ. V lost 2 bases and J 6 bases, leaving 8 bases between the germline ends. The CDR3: CASSLRAGEQYF. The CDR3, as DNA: TGTGCCAGCAGCTTACGAGCGGGCGAGCAGTACTTC.

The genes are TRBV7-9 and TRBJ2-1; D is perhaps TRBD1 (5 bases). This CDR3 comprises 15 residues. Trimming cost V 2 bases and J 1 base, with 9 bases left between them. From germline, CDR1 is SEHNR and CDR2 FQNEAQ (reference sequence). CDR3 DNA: TGTGCCAGCAGCTTACTGGCAGGGTCCTACAATGAGCAGTTCTTC. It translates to CASSLLAGSYNEQFF. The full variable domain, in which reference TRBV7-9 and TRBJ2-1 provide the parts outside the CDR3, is DTGVSQNPRHKITKRGQNVTFRCDPISEHNRLYWYRQTLGQGPEFLTYFQNEAQLEKSRLLSDRFSAERPKGSFSTLEIQRTEQGDSAMYLCASSLLAGSYNEQFFGPGTRLTVL.

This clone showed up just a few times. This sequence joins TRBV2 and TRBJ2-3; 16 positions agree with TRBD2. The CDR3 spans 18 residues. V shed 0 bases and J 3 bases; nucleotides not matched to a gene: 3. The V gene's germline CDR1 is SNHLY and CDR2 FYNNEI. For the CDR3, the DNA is TGTGCCAGCAGTGAAGCGGGACTAGCGGGGGGGCGGACAGATACGCAGTATTTT. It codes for CASSEAGLAGGRTDTQYF.

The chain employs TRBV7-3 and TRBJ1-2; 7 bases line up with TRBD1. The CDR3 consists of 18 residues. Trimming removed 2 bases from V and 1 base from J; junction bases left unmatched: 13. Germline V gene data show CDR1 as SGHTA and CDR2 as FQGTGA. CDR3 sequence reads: CASSLEGGSTGNNYGYTF. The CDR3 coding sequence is TGTGCCAGCAGCTTAGAGGGAGGATCGACAGGGAATAACTATGGCTACACCTTC.

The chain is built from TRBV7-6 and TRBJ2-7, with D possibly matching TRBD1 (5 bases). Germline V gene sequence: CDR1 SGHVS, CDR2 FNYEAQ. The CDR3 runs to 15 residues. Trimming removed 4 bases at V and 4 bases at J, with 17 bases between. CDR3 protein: CASSSLKGRPYEQYF. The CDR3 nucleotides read TGTGCCAGCAGCTCCCTAAAGGGGCGTCCGTACGAGCAGTACTTC.

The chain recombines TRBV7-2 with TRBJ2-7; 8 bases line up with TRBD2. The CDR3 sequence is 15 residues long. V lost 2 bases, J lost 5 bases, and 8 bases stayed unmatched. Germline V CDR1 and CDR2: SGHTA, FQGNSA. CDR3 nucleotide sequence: TGTGCCAGCAGCTTAATAAGCGGGAGTTCTCACGAGCAGTACTTC. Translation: CASSLISGSSHEQYF.

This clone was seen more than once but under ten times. This CDR3 reads CASSQDTSGGASEQFF. CDR3 bases: TGCGCCAGCAGCCAAGATACAAGCGGGGGGGCAAGTGAGCAGTTCTTC. The V and J genes are TRBV4-3 and TRBJ2-1, with 10 bases that match TRBD2. Germline lookup yields CDR1 LGHNA and CDR2 YSLEER. V lost 0 bases, J lost 9 bases, and 8 bases stayed unmatched. The CDR3 totals 16 residues.

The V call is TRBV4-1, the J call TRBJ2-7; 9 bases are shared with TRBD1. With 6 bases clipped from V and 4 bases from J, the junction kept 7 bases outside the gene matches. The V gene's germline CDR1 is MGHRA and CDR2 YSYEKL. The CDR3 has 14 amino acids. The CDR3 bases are TGCGCCAGCAGTGCGGGACAGGGTAGTTACGAGCAGTACTTC. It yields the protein CASSAGQGSYEQYF.

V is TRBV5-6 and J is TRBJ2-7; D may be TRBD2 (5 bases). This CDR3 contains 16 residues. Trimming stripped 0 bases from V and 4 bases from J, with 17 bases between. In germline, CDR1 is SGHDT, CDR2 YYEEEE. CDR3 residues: CASSLGPSLGDYEQYF. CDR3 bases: TGTGCCAGCAGCTTGGGGCCTTCTTTGGGAGATTACGAGCAGTACTTC.

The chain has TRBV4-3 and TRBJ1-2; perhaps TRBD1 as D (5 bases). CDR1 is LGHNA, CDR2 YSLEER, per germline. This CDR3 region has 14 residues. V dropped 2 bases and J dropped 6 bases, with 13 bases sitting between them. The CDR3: CASSQSSGKDGYTF. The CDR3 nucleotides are TGCGCCAGCAGCCAATCCTCAGGGAAAGATGGCTACACCTTC.

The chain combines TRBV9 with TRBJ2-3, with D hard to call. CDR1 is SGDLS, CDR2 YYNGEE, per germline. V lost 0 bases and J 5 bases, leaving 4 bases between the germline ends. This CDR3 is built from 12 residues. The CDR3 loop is CASSVGEDTQYF. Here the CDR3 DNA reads TGTGCCAGCAGCGTAGGGGAAGATACGCAGTATTTT.

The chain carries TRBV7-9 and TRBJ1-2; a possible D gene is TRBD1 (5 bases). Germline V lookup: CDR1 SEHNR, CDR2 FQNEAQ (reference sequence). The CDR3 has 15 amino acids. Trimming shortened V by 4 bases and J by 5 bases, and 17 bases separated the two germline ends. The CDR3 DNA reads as TGTGCCAGCAGCTACCCAACGACGGGGACTTATGGCTACACCTTC. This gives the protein CASSYPTTGTYGYTF.

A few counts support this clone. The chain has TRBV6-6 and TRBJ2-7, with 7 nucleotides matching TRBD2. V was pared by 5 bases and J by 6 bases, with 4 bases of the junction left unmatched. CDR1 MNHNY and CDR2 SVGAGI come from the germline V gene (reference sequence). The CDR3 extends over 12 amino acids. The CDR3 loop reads CASSAGTIEQYF. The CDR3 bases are TGTGCCAGCAGTGCGGGGACTATCGAGCAGTACTTC.

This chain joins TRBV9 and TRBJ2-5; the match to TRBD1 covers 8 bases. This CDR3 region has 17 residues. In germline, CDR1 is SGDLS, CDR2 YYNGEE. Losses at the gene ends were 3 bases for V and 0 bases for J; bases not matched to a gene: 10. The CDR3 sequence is CASSARPGGPYQETQYF. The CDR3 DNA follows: TGTGCCAGCAGCGCAAGACCAGGGGGCCCTTACCAAGAGACCCAGTACTTC.

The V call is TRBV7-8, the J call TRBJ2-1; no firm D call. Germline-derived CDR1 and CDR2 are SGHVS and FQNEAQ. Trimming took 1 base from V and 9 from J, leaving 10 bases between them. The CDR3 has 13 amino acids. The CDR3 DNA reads TGTGCCAGCAGCTTAGACGGTGCCAGTGAGCAGTTCTTC. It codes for CASSLDGASEQFF.

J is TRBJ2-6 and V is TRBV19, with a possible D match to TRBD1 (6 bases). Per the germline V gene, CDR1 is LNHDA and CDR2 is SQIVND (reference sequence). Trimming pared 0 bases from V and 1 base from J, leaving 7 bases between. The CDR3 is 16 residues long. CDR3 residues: CASSIDQGSGANVLTF. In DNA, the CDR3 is TGTGCCAGTAGTATAGATCAGGGGTCTGGGGCCAACGTCCTGACTTTC.

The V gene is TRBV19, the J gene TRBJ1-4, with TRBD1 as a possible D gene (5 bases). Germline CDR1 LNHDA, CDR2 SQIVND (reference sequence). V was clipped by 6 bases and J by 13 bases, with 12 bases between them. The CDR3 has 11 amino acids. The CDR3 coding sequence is TGTGCCAGTAGCGGGGGGGACCTACTGTTTTTT. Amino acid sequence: CASSGGDLLFF.

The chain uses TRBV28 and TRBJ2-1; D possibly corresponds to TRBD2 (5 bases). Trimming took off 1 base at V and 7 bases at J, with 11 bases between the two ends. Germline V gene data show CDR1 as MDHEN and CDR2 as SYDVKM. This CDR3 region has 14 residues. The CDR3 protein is CASSLSGPGNEQFF. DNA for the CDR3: TGTGCCAGCAGTTTATCTGGGCCGGGGAATGAGCAGTTCTTC.